This is a list of T cell receptor beta chains from one sample in a study of regulatory T cells in long-lasting Graves disease. TCRdb recomputed calls from the multiplex PCR reads with MiXCR, one row per CDR3 protein. The sample includes over 300,000 distinct CDR3 sequences, about 16% of them seen just once. Sequences were derived from peripheral blood mononuclear cells (PBMCs), sampled at new diagnosis, from a patient treated with antithyroid drugs. These TCRs come from a female donor with Graves disease. CDR3s leave out the opening cysteine and the closing phenylalanine or tryptophan.

v_call cdr3_aa
TRBV4-1 ASSRSGGAYFEQY
TRBV6-1 ASSQEGGITEAF
TRBV27 ASSSSPDDSNQPQH
TRBV6-1 ASTSGRRTGELF
TRBV3-1 ASSRGQGGYGYT
TRBV5-8 ASSLMRGSNQPQH
TRBV5-1 ASSTRGSSSYNEQF
TRBV3-1 ASSLSKGTLAKNIQY
TRBV7-2 ASSSQGIWGGGRWDEQF
TRBV6-1 ATKRLGGDVAKNIQY
TRBV27 ASSLNRAQPQH
TRBV3-1 ASSQDRSGELF
TRBV6-9 ASSYGGLAF
TRBV27 ASSSGTGSRRYT
TRBV27 ASSLRVVGQGGVDTQY
TRBV10-3 AITSQTGGTDSQY
TRBV7-9 ASSLGSAANGYT
TRBV20-1 SARDLAYEQY
TRBV6-5 ASSYDRGDGYT
TRBV7-9 ASSLAGTSGYNEQF
TRBV30 AWGDSPSYEQY
TRBV27 ASSLSQGVAGNTIY
TRBV7-3 ASSLGTGGCWDTQY
TRBV6-2/TRBV6-3 ASSRTGTGGIGELF
TRBV4-1 ASSQIQGAEAF
TRBV6-2/TRBV6-3 ASSYSAGAQPQH
TRBV4-1 ASSQFSDLDNEQY
TRBV4-2 ASSLGGSSTGELF
TRBV11-2 ASSGPGLAYEQF
TRBV5-1 ASSLDPSGYNEQF
TRBV27 ASSRQALGDSPLH
TRBV28 ASSTPGTEAF
TRBV6-1 ASIGQSSYNEKF
TRBV30 AWSTGQRSSGANVLT
TRBV6-1 ARRLSGVNYGYT
TRBV13 ASSLDSEGGELF
TRBV6-1 AIGTGVPRQPQH
TRBV20-1 SARGGVHVGYT
TRBV13 ASSLRARENYGYT
TRBV30 AWSVYGGGGMGNEQF
TRBV7-9 ASRSTGSGSYEQY
TRBV7-9 ASSSVHQETQY
TRBV6-2/TRBV6-3 ASSWGDRGTSGSVYEQY
TRBV4-1 ASGPEELGNQPQH
TRBV12-3/TRBV12-4 ASSLYTGPNTEAF